This T cell receptor (beta chain) was identified in a study of blood T cell repertoires in COVID-19. For the study at large: Italy, Spain and the United States were the sources of the convalescent and acute COVID-19 samples.

TCRdb's table, derived via immunoSEQ multiplex PCR, lists solely in-frame clones and lacks some. The profile shows 220,000 or so clones, roughly 90% of them singletons. The V gene's germline CDR1 is MGHRA and CDR2 YSYEKL. The CDR3 extends over 14 amino acids. V was clipped by 5 bases and J by 5 bases; unmatched bases: 6. The rearrangement links TRBV4-1 to TRBJ1-5; 7 bases align to TRBD1. This clonotype was obtained from a man aged 25-45 years who had been exposed to COVID-19. Sequences were obtained from PBMCs or T cells enriched from blood (not recorded which). As DNA, the CDR3 is TGCGCCAGCAGCGGACAGGAACTGGATCAGCCCCAGCATTTT. Amino acid sequence: CASSGQELDQPQHF.